This passage covers 8 T cell receptor beta chains from one sample sequenced in a study of blood T cell repertoires in COVID-19. Profiled with immunoSEQ multiplex PCR; TCRdb holds only in-frame clones, not every one. The sample shows 220,000 or so clones, roughly 80% of them seen only once. Sequenced input: PBMCs or T cells enriched from blood (not recorded which). The receptors stem from a woman between 35 and 50 years old with acute COVID-19.

The chain joins TRBV6-1 to TRBJ2-7; 8 bases are a match to TRBD2. V was pared by 1 base and J by 7 bases, with 12 bases of the junction left unmatched. The CDR3 is 16 residues long. Germline CDR1 MNHNS, CDR2 SASEGT. CDR3 in amino acids: CASSEVSGSPSGEQYF. CDR3 in DNA: TGTGCCAGCAGTGAAGTGAGCGGGAGTCCTTCCGGGGAGCAGTACTTC.

This chain connects TRBV4-2 to TRBJ2-1, with TRBD1 matching over 7 bases. The germline gives CDR1 LGHNA, CDR2 YNFKEQ. The CDR3 spans 16 residues. After removal of 4 bases from V and 0 bases from J, the junction contained 6 bases not matched to a gene. The CDR3 DNA follows: TGTGCCAGCAGCCGAGACAGGGCAAGCTCCTACAATGAGCAGTTCTTC. It is translated as CASSRDRASSYNEQFF.

Details on this clone: This clone may be a read error of a much larger clone one base away. Within the sample, other DNA sequences also encode this same CDR3. V is TRBV6-5 and J is TRBJ2-7, with D uncertain. V lost 6 bases to trimming and J lost 2 bases, with 14 bases between them. The CDR3 has 14 residues. Germline CDR1 is MNHEY and CDR2 is SVGAGI. Here the CDR3 reads CASRRSAETYEQYF. The CDR3 region has the DNA TGTGCCAGCAGGCGCTCGGCGGAGACCTACGAGCAGTACTTC.

This chain connects TRBV29-1 to TRBJ1-3; tentatively, D is TRBD1 (6 bases). The ends were cut back, 5 bases at V and 2 bases at J, with 13 bases in the middle. The CDR3 runs to 14 residues. From germline, CDR1 is SQVTM and CDR2 ANQGSEA. CDR3 DNA: TGCAGCGTTCGGCGGCAGGGGCCTGGAAACACCATATATTTT. Encoded protein: CSVRRQGPGNTIYF.

V and J are TRBV24-1 and TRBJ1-2, with D unclear. The germline CDR1 and CDR2 sequences are KGHDR and SFDVKD. Between the trimmed V and J ends, which lost 6 bases and 0 bases, there was a span of 4 bases. CDR3 length equals 12 residues. The CDR3 reads CATSSSNYGYTF. The CDR3 DNA sequence: TGTGCCACCAGTTCCTCTAACTATGGCTACACCTTC.

The rearrangement links TRBV30 to TRBJ1-1; 10 bases match TRBD1. This CDR3 is 13 amino acids long. The J segment lost 3 bases and the V segment lost 4 bases, leaving 2 bases of the junction unmatched. Germline V gives CDR1 GTSNPN, CDR2 SVGIG (reference sequence). CDR3 loop: CAWTGQGDTEAFF. CDR3 coding DNA: TGTGCCTGGACCGGACAGGGGGACACTGAAGCTTTCTTT. Drawing the rest from reference TRBV30 and TRBJ1-1, the complete variable domain is SQTIHQWPATLVQPVGSPLSLECTVEGTSNPNLYWYRQAAGRGLQLLFYSVGIGQISSEVPQNLSASRPQDRQFILSSKKLLLSDSGFYLCAWTGQGDTEAFFGQGTRLTVV.

As to this clone: Since a much larger clone is just one base distant, this may be a read error. The sample carries other DNA sequences with the same CDR3. The chain joins TRBV10-3 to TRBJ2-7, with a weak D call TRBD1 (6 bases). The CDR3 covers 13 residues. Germline values: CDR1 ENHRY, CDR2 SYGVKD. Trimming stripped 4 bases from V and 1 base from J, with 8 bases between. The CDR3: CAISGDKSYEQYF. CDR3 sequence (DNA): TGTGCCATCAGTGGGGACAAATCCTACGAGCAGTACTTC.

This chain links TRBV2 with TRBJ1-6; D remains ambiguous. V dropped 9 bases and J dropped 15 bases, with 15 bases sitting between them. The CDR3 spans 11 residues. The germline gives CDR1 SNHLY, CDR2 FYNNEI. This chain's CDR3 is CARVGGKSLHF. In DNA, the CDR3 is TGTGCCAGGGTCGGAGGGAAGAGCCTCCACTTT.